This T cell receptor (beta chain) was obtained from a study of early T cells in non-severe SARS-CoV-2 infection. Individual cDNA molecules carried attached unique molecular identifiers. Each CDR3 protein is one row after TCRdb ran MiXCR on the 5' RACE reads. The sample has about 69,000 distinct CDR3 sequences, roughly a tenth seen once. Findings of the study overall: Lookups in VDJdb leaned toward anti-spike CD8 responses and missed private and CD4 specificities.

CDR1 and CDR2 (germline): SGHTA, FQGNSA. This CDR3 is 16 amino acids long. V was clipped by 1 base and J by 4 bases, with 14 bases between them. In the case of this clonotype: The antigen remains undetermined.

The receptor was isolated from an adult who was a healthcare worker with PCR-confirmed SARS-CoV-2 infection or an uninfected control (not recorded which). J is TRBJ1-3 and V is TRBV7-2; D uncertain. The sequenced sample was whole blood. The CDR3 DNA sequence: TGTGCCAGCAGCTTAGATGTCGGTGCAGCCGGAAACACCATATATTTT. It is translated as CASSLDVGAAGNTIYF. Drawing the rest from reference TRBV7-2 and TRBJ1-3, the complete variable domain is GAGVSQSPSNKVTEKGKDVELRCDPISGHTALYWYRQSLGQGLEFLIYFQGNSAPDKSGLPSDRFSAERTGGSVSTLTIQRTQQEDSAVYLCASSLDVGAAGNTIYFGEGSWLTVV.